The 29 T cell receptor beta chains below all came from one sample that was sequenced in a study of cytomegalovirus exposure and HLA in healthy donors. Researchers ran the PCR with 60 Vbeta and 13 Jbeta primers. Some clones are missing from TCRdb's copy, which holds only in-frame ones; the method was immunoSEQ multiplex PCR. The table has roughly 150,000 clones, around four fifths seen once; the top ten hold approximately 9.8%. Sequencing used PBMCs. The receptors derive from a man between 18 and 29 years old in good health and CMV-seropositive.

CDR3: CASSSGGQGIVQPQHF. In DNA, the CDR3 is TGTGCCAGCAGTTCGGGGGGACAGGGAATCGTCCAGCCCCAGCATTTT. The chain combines TRBV27 with TRBJ1-5; TRBD1 agrees at 9 bases. This CDR3 is 16 amino acids long. The germline gives CDR1 MNHEY, CDR2 SMNVEV (reference sequence). V gave up 4 bases and J gave up 7 bases; unmatched junction bases: 11.

The V and J genes are TRBV5-1 and TRBJ2-7; 7 bases align to TRBD1. V shed 4 bases, J shed 2 bases, and the junction held 3 bases outside the gene matches. The CDR3 contains 13 residues. CDR1 and CDR2 from the germline V gene are SGHRS and YFSETQ. The CDR3 bases are TGCGCCAGCAGCCCGACAGGGACCTACGAGCAGTACTTC. It translates to CASSPTGTYEQYF.

Details on this clone: This sample includes further DNA sequences coding for the same CDR3. The chain carries TRBV5-1 and TRBJ2-7, with D hard to call. V shed 1 base and J shed 2 bases, with 7 bases lying between them. This CDR3 has 13 residues. CDR1 and CDR2 from the germline V gene are SGHRS and YFSETQ. The CDR3 nucleotides read TGCGCCAGCAGCTTGACGGGTCCCTACGAGCAGTACTTC. This codes for CASSLTGPYEQYF.

CDR3 in DNA: TGTGCCAGCAGCTTGTTATCGGGAGGGTCCACCGGGGAGCTGTTTTTT. It encodes CASSLLSGGSTGELFF. V is TRBV5-6 and J is TRBJ2-2; 8 bases fit TRBD2. V shed 1 base and J 4 bases; nucleotides not matched to a gene: 6. The CDR3 covers 16 residues. Germline CDR1 is SGHDT and CDR2 is YYEEEE. The entire variable domain, with the rest obtained from reference TRBV5-6 and TRBJ2-2, is as follows: DAGVTQSPTHLIKTRGQQVTLRCSPKSGHDTVSWYQQALGQGPQFIFQYYEEEERQRGNFPDRFSGHQFPNYSSELNVNALLLGDSALYLCASSLLSGGSTGELFFGEGSRLTVL.

The chain combines TRBV10-2 with TRBJ2-7; 8 nucleotides align to TRBD2. J gave up 4 bases and V 6 bases, and 2 bases lay outside the gene matches. The CDR3 runs 12 residues. Germline V gene sequence: CDR1 WSHSY, CDR2 SAAADI. The DNA for the CDR3 is TGCGCCAGCAGCACGGGAGGGTACGAGCAGTACTTC. It codes for CASSTGGYEQYF.

This clone was counted a few times. V and J are TRBV7-6 and TRBJ2-2; TRBD1 matches at 10 bases. With 5 bases clipped from V and 4 bases from J, the junction kept 13 bases outside the gene matches. This CDR3 has 18 residues. The V gene's germline CDR1 is SGHVS and CDR2 FNYEAQ. CDR3 DNA sequence: TGTGCCAGCAGCCCGGACCCGACAGGGGGCTCAGTCACCGGGGAGCTGTTTTTT. Its translation: CASSPDPTGGSVTGELFF.

The CDR3 loop reads CASNLGQGAGKLFF. The CDR3 DNA reads as TGTGCCAGCAATTTGGGACAGGGGGCCGGAAAACTGTTTTTT. The genes are TRBV2 and TRBJ1-4; 12 positions agree with TRBD1. CDR3 length: 14 residues. The J segment lost 10 bases and the V segment lost 7 bases, leaving 7 bases of the junction unmatched. Germline V lookup: CDR1 SNHLY, CDR2 FYNNEI.

Comment on this clone: Here the CDR3 omits its conserved ending phenylalanine or tryptophan, so a read error is the likely source. The CDR3 region is CASGPGFGSPLHL. The CDR3 nucleotides are TGTGCCAGCGGCCCAGGGTTTGGTTCACCCCTCCACCTT. The chain links TRBV6-1 to TRBJ1-6; a possible D gene is TRBD1 (5 bases). The V end lost 8 bases, the J end lost 9 bases, and 14 bases lay between the germline ends. From germline, CDR1 is MNHNS and CDR2 SASEGT. CDR3 size: 13 residues.

The table lists this clone with a count of one. The chain links TRBV27 to TRBJ1-5; 8 bases agree with TRBD1. The CDR3 extends over 15 amino acids. V gave up 6 bases and J gave up 1 base; unmatched junction bases: 5. Germline CDR1 MNHEY, CDR2 SMNVEV (reference sequence). The DNA of the CDR3 is TGTGCCAGCAGCTCAGACAGGGGAAGCAATCAGCCCCAGCATTTT. Protein: CASSSDRGSNQPQHF.

The chain carries TRBV28 and TRBJ1-1; D might be TRBD1 (5 bases). Trimming took 6 bases from V and 2 from J, leaving 10 bases between them. Germline assignment: CDR1 MDHEN and CDR2 SYDVKM. The CDR3 sequence is 13 residues long. The CDR3 sequence is CASSVTGNTEAFF. The CDR3 DNA sequence: TGTGCCAGCAGCGTCACAGGCAACACTGAAGCTTTCTTT.

V gene TRBV5-1 combines with J gene TRBJ2-7; 10 positions agree with TRBD2. Germline V gene lookup returns CDR1 SGHRS and CDR2 YFSETQ. The junction had 10 bases not matched to a gene; V was cut back by 0 bases and J by 7 bases. The CDR3 has 16 residues. CDR3 sequence (DNA): TGCGCCAGCAGCTTGGAGATAGCGGGAGGATTGGGAGAGCAGTACTTC. This codes for CASSLEIAGGLGEQYF.

As concerns this clone: The conserved phenylalanine or tryptophan normally closing the CDR3 is absent here, so this likely arose from a read error. The chain is built from TRBV6-1 and TRBJ1-6; 8 nucleotides line up with TRBD1. Germline-derived CDR1 and CDR2 are MNHNS and SASEGT. CDR3 length: 15 amino acids. Trimming took 2 bases from V and 7 from J; bases not matched to a gene: 4. The CDR3 sequence: CASSEFGTGNSPLHL. As DNA, the CDR3 is TGTGCCAGCAGTGAATTTGGGACAGGCAATTCACCCCTCCACCTT.

The chain is built from TRBV9 and TRBJ2-2, with D unresolved. This CDR3 spans 15 amino acids. V lost 2 bases, J lost 3 bases, and 11 bases lay in between. The germline CDR1 and CDR2 sequences are SGDLS and YYNGEE. The CDR3 loop reads CASSVTLGDTGELFF. The CDR3 nucleotides are TGTGCCAGCAGCGTTACACTGGGCGACACCGGGGAGCTGTTTTTT.

The chain links TRBV7-9 to TRBJ1-5; 8 positions agree with TRBD1. The CDR3 runs to 14 residues. V was pared by 8 bases and J by 4 bases, with 7 bases of the junction left unmatched. The V gene's germline CDR1 is SEHNR and CDR2 FQNEAQ (reference sequence). The CDR3 DNA sequence: TGTGCCAGCTCGACAGGGGTCTTGAATCAGCCCCAGCATTTT. Translating gives CASSTGVLNQPQHF.

This chain uses TRBV6-4 with TRBJ2-3; 12 bases fit TRBD1. V was pared by 3 bases and J by 4 bases, with 5 bases of the junction left unmatched. Germline V gene lookup returns CDR1 MRHNA and CDR2 SNTAGT. The CDR3 sequence is 16 residues long. CDR3 region: CASSDSGTGGPDTQYF. CDR3 DNA: TGTGCCAGCAGTGATTCCGGGACAGGGGGCCCAGATACGCAGTATTTT.

The chain links TRBV4-1 to TRBJ1-2; 9 bases align to TRBD1. V lost 3 bases, J lost 0 bases, and 8 bases stayed unmatched. Germline CDR1 and CDR2: MGHRA and YSYEKL. This CDR3 has 17 residues. The CDR3 spells CASSQYYGQGTNYGYTF. Here the CDR3 DNA reads TGCGCCAGCAGCCAGTATTACGGACAGGGGACTAACTATGGCTACACCTTC.

The chain joins TRBV29-1 to TRBJ2-2, with 9 nucleotides matching TRBD2. This CDR3 region has 14 residues. With 7 bases clipped from V and 4 bases from J, the junction kept 7 bases outside the gene matches. Germline assignment: CDR1 SQVTM and CDR2 ANQGSEA. CDR3 sequence: CSALSGRATGELFF. Written as DNA, the CDR3 is TGCAGCGCTCTTAGCGGGAGAGCCACCGGGGAGCTGTTTTTT.

In this sample, this clone turned up once. The genes are TRBV11-2 and TRBJ2-1; D might be TRBD1 (5 bases). Germline CDR1 reads SGHAT; CDR2 reads FQNNGV. This CDR3 region has 11 residues. Trimming removed 5 bases from V and 8 bases from J, with 7 bases in between. The CDR3 loop reads CASSDRDEQFF. Here the CDR3 DNA reads TGTGCCAGCAGCGACAGAGATGAGCAGTTCTTC.

The CDR3: CSVVQPPTGITEAFF. CDR3 coding DNA: TGCAGCGTGGTGCAACCGCCGACAGGGATCACTGAAGCTTTCTTT. V usage is TRBV29-1 and J usage is TRBJ1-1; 7 bases fit TRBD1. Germline V gene lookup returns CDR1 SQVTM and CDR2 ANQGSEA. This CDR3 is built from 15 residues. The V and J ends lost 6 bases and 4 bases, in that order; junction bases with no gene match: 14.

The chain uses TRBV30 and TRBJ1-1; unclear D gene. The CDR3 sequence is 15 residues long. Trimming removed 0 bases at V and 4 bases at J, with 15 bases between. Germline-derived CDR1 and CDR2 are GTSNPN and SVGIG (reference sequence). For the CDR3, the DNA is TGTGCCTGGAGTGTACTGTACAGTGGCAGCACTGAAGCTTTCTTT. Translated: CAWSVLYSGSTEAFF. The full variable domain, completed using reference TRBV30 and TRBJ1-1, is SQTIHQWPATLVQPVGSPLSLECTVEGTSNPNLYWYRQAAGRGLQLLFYSVGIGQISSEVPQNLSASRPQDRQFILSSKKLLLSDSGFYLCAWSVLYSGSTEAFFGQGTRLTVV.

The chain couples TRBV5-5 to TRBJ2-3; D may be TRBD1 (7 bases). The CDR3 covers 14 residues. The V and J ends lost 4 bases and 5 bases respectively, with 14 bases between them. Germline V CDR1 and CDR2: SGHKS, YYEKEE (reference sequence). The chain's CDR3 is CASSEGARGDTQYF. CDR3 DNA: TGTGCCAGCAGCGAGGGGGCGCGGGGAGATACGCAGTATTTT.

The chain couples TRBV6-5 to TRBJ2-2, with 9 bases identical to TRBD1. This CDR3 region has 14 residues. Germline CDR1 is MNHEY and CDR2 is SVGAGI. After removal of 8 bases from V and 1 base from J, the junction contained 2 bases not matched to a gene. The CDR3 DNA sequence: TGTGCCAGCCGGGACAGGGTGAACACCGGGGAGCTGTTTTTT. As protein: CASRDRVNTGELFF.

The rearrangement uses TRBV11-2 and TRBJ2-7; tentatively, D is TRBD1 (6 bases). Deletions cut 5 bases from V and 4 bases from J, with 12 bases between. The CDR3 has 13 residues. Looked up from germline, CDR1 is SGHAT and CDR2 is FQNNGV. CDR3 in amino acids: CASSVQGIYEQYF. Here the CDR3 DNA reads TGTGCCAGCAGCGTCCAGGGGATATACGAGCAGTACTTC. Variable domain in full (rest from reference TRBV11-2 and TRBJ2-7): EAGVAQSPRYKIIEKRQSVAFWCNPISGHATLYWYQQILGQGPKLLIQFQNNGVVDDSQLPKDRFSAERLKGVDSTLKIQPAKLEDSAVYLCASSVQGIYEQYFGPGTRLTVT.

V gene TRBV29-1 combines with J gene TRBJ2-5; D remains ambiguous. The J call may not be correct, given that the DNA end is closer to TRBJ2-7. The CDR3 extends over 11 amino acids. Germline V gene lookup returns CDR1 SQVTM and CDR2 ANQGSEA. CDR3 sequence (DNA): TGCAGCGTTGTAGAATTCTACGAGCAGTACTTC. This translates into CSVVEFYEQYF.

The sample holds one count of this clone. J is TRBJ1-4 and V is TRBV14; D unresolved. Germline V gene data show CDR1 as SGHDN and CDR2 as FVKESK. The CDR3 has 15 residues. V gave up 1 base and J gave up 3 bases, with 9 bases separating them. The CDR3 spells CASSQVGAANEKLFF. The CDR3, as DNA: TGTGCCAGCAGCCAAGTGGGCGCCGCTAATGAAAAACTGTTTTTT.

V gene TRBV10-3 combines with J gene TRBJ2-5, with D possibly TRBD2 on 6 matching bases. V was trimmed by 0 bases and J by 7 bases, leaving 9 bases between them. CDR1 and CDR2 (germline): ENHRY, SYGVKD. CDR3 size: 13 residues. The CDR3 DNA reads as TGTGCCATCAGTGAGTCCGTGGGGGGGACCCAGTACTTC. It translates to CAISESVGGTQYF.

This clone was seen only a few times. V gene TRBV5-6 combines with J gene TRBJ1-5; D might be TRBD1 (5 bases). CDR1 and CDR2 from the germline V gene are SGHDT and YYEEEE. V was trimmed by 1 base and J by 6 bases, leaving 11 bases between them. This CDR3 is built from 14 residues. CDR3 bases: TGTGCCAGCAGCTTGAGAATGGGGCTTCAGCCCCAGCATTTT. This encodes CASSLRMGLQPQHF.

The chain combines TRBV29-1 with TRBJ2-3, with D possibly TRBD1 on 8 matching bases. Deletions cut 5 bases from V and 3 bases from J, with 15 bases between. This CDR3 contains 14 residues. The germline gives CDR1 SQVTM, CDR2 ANQGSEA. CDR3 residues: CSVPTGEGTDTQYF. In nucleotides, the CDR3 is TGCAGCGTTCCGACAGGGGAGGGGACAGATACGCAGTATTTT.

The chain joins TRBV5-1 to TRBJ1-2; tentatively, D is TRBD1 (5 bases). Trimming cost V 4 bases and J 1 base, with 14 bases left between them. This CDR3 comprises 15 residues. CDR1 is SGHRS, CDR2 YFSETQ, per germline. The CDR3 sequence is CASSPRQNINYGYTF. CDR3 nucleotides: TGCGCCAGCAGCCCCCGACAGAATATTAACTATGGCTACACCTTC.